The clone carrying this T cell receptor beta chain came up many times. This entry belongs to a study of T cells in Graves' hyperthyroidism and ophthalmopathy. Trimming took 1 base from V and 7 from J, leaving 11 bases between them. Germline CDR1 GTSNPN, CDR2 SVGIG (reference sequence). This CDR3 is built from 13 residues. Orbital computed tomography and thyroid ultrasound, together with serum TRAb and thyroxine and clinical symptoms, were used for diagnoses. RNA transcripts gave rise to amplified TCR beta CDR3 regions. Primed by the HTBI set, a first-round RT-PCR was run on the TCR CDR3. TCRdb redid the calling of the multiplex PCR reads with MiXCR, one entry per CDR3 protein. Of about 700,000 distinct CDR3 sequences detected, 14% appear once; the ten largest clones hold about 10%.

The sample was blood. The rearrangement joins TRBV30 to TRBJ2-1; D call uncertain. The TCR was taken from a woman between 18 and 30 years old with Graves' hyperthyroidism. CDR3 sequence: CAWSGVWSNEQFF. The DNA of the CDR3 is TGTGCCTGGAGTGGAGTGTGGTCGAATGAGCAGTTCTTC.